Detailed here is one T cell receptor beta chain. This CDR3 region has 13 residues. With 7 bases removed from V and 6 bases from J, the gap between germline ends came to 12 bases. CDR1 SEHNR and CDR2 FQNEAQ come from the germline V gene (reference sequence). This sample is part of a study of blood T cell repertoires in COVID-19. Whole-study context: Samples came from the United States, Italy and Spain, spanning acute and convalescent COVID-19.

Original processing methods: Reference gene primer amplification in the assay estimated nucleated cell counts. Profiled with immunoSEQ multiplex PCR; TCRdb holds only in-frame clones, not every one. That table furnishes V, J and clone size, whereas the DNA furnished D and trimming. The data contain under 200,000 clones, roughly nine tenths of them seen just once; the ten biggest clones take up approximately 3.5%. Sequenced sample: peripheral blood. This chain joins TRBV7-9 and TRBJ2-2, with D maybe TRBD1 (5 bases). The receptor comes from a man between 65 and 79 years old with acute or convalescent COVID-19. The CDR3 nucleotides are TGTGCCAGCAAGAACAGGATAGCCGGGGAGCTGTTTTTT. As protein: CASKNRIAGELFF.